These 5 T cell receptor beta chains came from one sample sequenced in a study of T cell repertoires in cytomegalovirus infection. TCRdb called the reads again in MiXCR, with one record for every CDR3 protein. The sample contains about 740,000 distinct CDR3 sequences, approximately 40% of which appear only once. What was sequenced was PBMCs. The receptor set was obtained from a human donor in good health (CMV status not recorded). Some clones in this sample may be carry-over from other donors' samples.

Ten or more counts support this clonotype. The chain recombines TRBV7-2 with TRBJ1-5; TRBD1 might be the D (6 bases). Trimming stripped 5 bases from V and 4 bases from J, with 9 bases between. CDR3 length: 13 amino acids. The germline V gene encodes CDR1 SGHTA and CDR2 FQGNSA. CDR3 region: CASSQRGNQPQHF. Here the CDR3 DNA reads TGTGCCAGCAGCCAGAGGGGGAATCAGCCCCAGCATTTT. Variable domain in full (rest from reference TRBV7-2 and TRBJ1-5): GAGVSQSPSNKVTEKGKDVELRCDPISGHTALYWYRQSLGQGLEFLIYFQGNSAPDKSGLPSDRFSAERTGGSVSTLTIQRTQQEDSAVYLCASSQRGNQPQHFGDGTRLSIL.

The chain has TRBV11-2 and TRBJ2-7; D uncertain. Trimming stripped 5 bases from V and 2 bases from J, with 10 bases between. Germline CDR1 reads SGHAT; CDR2 reads FQNNGV. CDR3 size: 13 residues. The CDR3 region has the DNA TGTGCCAGCAGCCTACAGATTACCTACGAGCAGTACTTC. Encoded protein: CASSLQITYEQYF.

In this sample, this clonotype turned up many times. The CDR3 loop reads CASGPGEGDTQYF. CDR3 in DNA: TGCGCCAGCGGTCCCGGGGAGGGGGATACGCAGTATTTT. The chain couples TRBV4-1 to TRBJ2-3, with 7 positions matching TRBD2. The CDR3 consists of 13 residues. Germline V gene sequence: CDR1 MGHRA, CDR2 YSYEKL. J was trimmed by 6 bases and V by 8 bases; bases with no gene match: 8.

This clonotype was found a few times. CDR3 sequence (DNA): TGTGCCAGCAGCTTCCTACAGGGACCAGGAAACACCATATATTTT. This gives the protein CASSFLQGPGNTIYF. The chain combines TRBV7-9 with TRBJ1-3; D possibly corresponds to TRBD1 (6 bases). Germline CDR1 reads SEHNR; CDR2 reads FQNEAQ (reference sequence). The CDR3 runs to 15 residues. The germline V and J ends were trimmed by 3 bases and 4 bases, with 13 bases remaining between them. Using reference TRBV7-9 and TRBJ1-3 for the parts outside the CDR3, the full variable domain is DTGVSQNPRHKITKRGQNVTFRCDPISEHNRLYWYRQTLGQGPEFLTYFQNEAQLEKSRLLSDRFSAERPKGSFSTLEIQRTEQGDSAMYLCASSFLQGPGNTIYFGEGSWLTVV.

A few counts support this clonotype. The gene calls are TRBV7-9 and TRBJ2-1; 12 nucleotides match TRBD2. The germline V gene has CDR1 SEHNR and CDR2 FQNEAQ (reference sequence). The length of the CDR3 is 16 residues. V lost 4 bases to trimming and J lost 10 bases; unmatched junction nucleotides: 11. CDR3 in DNA: TGTGCCAGCAGCTCCCCCACTAGCGGGAGGACAAGAGAGCAGTTCTTC. It specifies CASSSPTSGRTREQFF.